The 7 T cell receptor beta chains below all came from one sample that was sequenced in a study of blood T cell repertoires in COVID-19. Only in-frame clones appear in the TCRdb table, and some are missing; sequencing was by immunoSEQ multiplex PCR. The sample yields about 160,000 clones, around 86% seen once. Specimen: peripheral blood. Receptors were obtained from a man between 65 and 80 years old who had recovered from COVID-19.

CDR3 nucleotide sequence: TGTGCCAGCAGCTTGGCCTCGAGCTCCTACGAGCAGTACTTC. Translated, it gives CASSLASSSYEQYF. The chain links TRBV5-8 to TRBJ2-7; D ambiguous. The CDR3 extends over 14 amino acids. Germline-derived CDR1 and CDR2 are SGHTS and YDEGEE. Trimming shortened V by 0 bases and J by 0 bases, and 7 bases separated the two germline ends.

The V call is TRBV20-1, the J call TRBJ2-2; the D gene is possibly TRBD2 (5 bases). The CDR3 runs to 11 residues. CDR1 and CDR2 (germline): DFQATT, SNEGSKA (reference sequence). V was shortened by 6 bases and J by 5 bases, with 7 bases between the two germline ends. CDR3 residues: CSARRTGELFF. The CDR3 nucleotides read TGCAGTGCCAGGAGGACCGGGGAGCTGTTTTTT.

In its sample, this clone was seen once. The rearrangement uses TRBV18 and TRBJ1-1; no definite D call. Trimming left V 2 bases short and J 0 bases short, with 7 bases between. This CDR3 region has 14 residues. Looked up from germline, CDR1 is KGHSH and CDR2 is LQKENI. The CDR3: CASSPSGMNTEAFF. Here the CDR3 DNA reads TGTGCCAGCTCACCATCGGGGATGAACACTGAAGCTTTCTTT.

The rearrangement links TRBV4-3 to TRBJ1-1; 8 bases fit TRBD1. Per germline, CDR1 LGHNA and CDR2 YSLEER. The V and J ends lost 4 bases and 3 bases, in that order; junction bases with no gene match: 7. CDR3 length equals 15 residues. The CDR3 protein is CASSRGQGMYTEAFF. The DNA of the CDR3 is TGCGCCAGCAGCCGAGGACAGGGAATGTACACTGAAGCTTTCTTT.

This clone was counted between two and nine times. The chain uses TRBV28 and TRBJ1-6; TRBD1 matches 8 bases. Germline loops: CDR1 MDHEN, CDR2 SYDVKM. CDR3 size: 13 residues. The V segment lost 8 bases and the J segment 7 bases; nucleotides outside the gene matches: 4. The CDR3 region is CASRRTGNSPLHF. CDR3 DNA sequence: TGTGCCAGCCGCCGGACAGGGAATTCACCCCTCCACTTT.

The chain combines TRBV5-6 with TRBJ2-7; 10 positions match TRBD1. V trimming: 1 base; J trimming: 3 bases; junction bases outside the gene matches: 4. CDR1 and CDR2 (germline): SGHDT, YYEEEE. This CDR3 spans 15 amino acids. CDR3 residues: CASSLFDRGLYEQYF. In DNA, the CDR3 is TGTGCCAGCAGCTTGTTTGACAGGGGGCTCTACGAGCAGTACTTC.

The chain combines TRBV19 with TRBJ2-3, with TRBD2 identical over 11 bases. V lost 6 bases, J lost 3 bases, and 5 bases stayed unmatched. This CDR3 comprises 15 residues. Germline lookup yields CDR1 LNHDA and CDR2 SQIVND (reference sequence). The CDR3 DNA is TGTGCCAGTAGCCCTATAGCGGGAGGGACAGATACGCAGTATTTT. This translates into CASSPIAGGTDTQYF.